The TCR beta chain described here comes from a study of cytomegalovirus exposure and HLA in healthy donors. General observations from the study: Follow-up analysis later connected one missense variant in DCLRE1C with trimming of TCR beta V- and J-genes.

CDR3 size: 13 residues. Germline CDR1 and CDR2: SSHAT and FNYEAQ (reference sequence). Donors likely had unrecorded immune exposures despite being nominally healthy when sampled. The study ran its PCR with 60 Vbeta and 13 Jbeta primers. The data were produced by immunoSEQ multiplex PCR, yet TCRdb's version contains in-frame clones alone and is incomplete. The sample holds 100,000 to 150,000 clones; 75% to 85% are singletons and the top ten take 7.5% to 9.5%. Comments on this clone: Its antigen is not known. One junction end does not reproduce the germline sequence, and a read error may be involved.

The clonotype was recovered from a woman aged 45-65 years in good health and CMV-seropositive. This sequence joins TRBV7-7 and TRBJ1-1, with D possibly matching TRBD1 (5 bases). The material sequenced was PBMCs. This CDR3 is CASSLDRDTEAFF. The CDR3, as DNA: TGTGCTAGCAGCCTAGACAGAGACACTGAAGCTTTCTTT.